Reported below is one T cell receptor (beta chain). Its antigen is unidentified. This sample was included in a study of cytomegalovirus exposure and HLA in healthy donors. It was with 60 Vbeta and 13 Jbeta primers that the PCR ran. The protocol was immunoSEQ multiplex PCR, while the TCRdb copy is restricted to in-frame clones and leaves out a portion. The repertoire holds 100,000 or so clones, with under 85% as singletons. Overall study findings and caveats: Sequencing likely caused a cluster of highly shared sequence variants. Most TCR sequences were rare, but some public TCRs occurred in many donors.

This CDR3 is 14 amino acids long. V dropped 0 bases and J dropped 6; count of bases not matched to a gene: 4. Per the germline V gene, CDR1 is KGHSH and CDR2 is LQKENI. The rearrangement joins TRBV18 to TRBJ1-2, with TRBD1 matching over 7 bases. Specimen: PBMCs. This clonotype originated in a man between 18 and 29 years old in good health and CMV-seronegative. In DNA form, the CDR3 reads TGTGCCAGCTCACCACCGACAGGGTGGGATGGCTACACCTTC. This codes for CASSPPTGWDGYTF.